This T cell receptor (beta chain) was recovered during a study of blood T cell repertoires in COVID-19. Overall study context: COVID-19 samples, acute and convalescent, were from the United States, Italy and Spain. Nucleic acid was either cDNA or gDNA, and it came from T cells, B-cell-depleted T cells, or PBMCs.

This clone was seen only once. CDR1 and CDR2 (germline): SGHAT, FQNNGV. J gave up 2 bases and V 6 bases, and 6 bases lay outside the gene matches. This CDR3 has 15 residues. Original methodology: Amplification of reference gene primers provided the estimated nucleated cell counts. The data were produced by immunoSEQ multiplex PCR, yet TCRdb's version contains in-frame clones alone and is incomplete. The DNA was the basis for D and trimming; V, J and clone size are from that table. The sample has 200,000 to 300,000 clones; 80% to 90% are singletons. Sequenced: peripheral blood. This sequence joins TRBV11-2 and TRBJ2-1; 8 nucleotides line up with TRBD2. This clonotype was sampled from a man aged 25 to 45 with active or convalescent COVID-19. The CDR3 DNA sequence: TGTGCCAGCAGGCCCCGTAGCGGGGCCTACAATGAGCAGTTCTTC. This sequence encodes CASRPRSGAYNEQFF.